This is a list of T cell receptor beta chains from one sample in a study of CXCR3-negative and CXCR3-positive naive CD8 T cells. No DNA is given; TCRdb re-called the 5' RACE reads and lists each CDR3 protein once. The sample table sets out fewer than 65,000 distinct CDR3 sequences. Sequencing input: naive CXCR3+ CD8+ T cells from blood. All receptors derive from a human donor in good health. Some clones in this sample may be carry-over from other donors' samples. Both conserved end residues are part of each CDR3.

J: TRBJ2-1
V: TRBV5-1
CDR3: CASSPARQDNEQFF

J: TRBJ2-4
V: TRBV28
CDR3: CASSFDPLAKNIQYF

J: TRBJ2-2
V: TRBV29-1
CDR3: CSVETSGRNTGELFF

J: TRBJ2-7
V: TRBV11-2
CDR3: CASSLDVGQGDIEQYF

J: TRBJ2-1
V: TRBV29-1
CDR3: CSLTGTSSIEQFF

J: TRBJ2-7
V: TRBV7-9
CDR3: CASSPPASYEQYF

J: TRBJ2-7
V: TRBV7-6
CDR3: CASSLALGLAGAYEQYF

J: TRBJ2-7
V: TRBV29-1
CDR3: CSVATGDHYEQYF

J: TRBJ2-2
V: TRBV29-1
CDR3: CSVVRAGELFF

J: TRBJ2-2
V: TRBV5-1
CDR3: CASSLSGAGELFF

J: TRBJ2-1
V: TRBV7-9
CDR3: CASRPRDGGHPSYNEQFF

J: TRBJ1-1
V: TRBV29-1
CDR3: CSAMTGWTEAFF

J: TRBJ2-3
V: TRBV12-3/TRBV12-4
CDR3: CASSSFKLGSDTQYF

J: TRBJ2-3
V: TRBV28
CDR3: CASSVPYDEDTQYF

J: TRBJ2-1
V: TRBV29-1
CDR3: CSVETAIYNEQFF

J: TRBJ2-7
V: TRBV5-1
CDR3: CASSWAGTGGFEQYF

J: TRBJ2-1
V: TRBV2
CDR3: CASSDPIAGGSEEQFF

J: TRBJ1-1
V: TRBV7-9
CDR3: CASSTTGVGVNTEAFF

J: TRBJ1-1
V: TRBV20-1
CDR3: CSVRKDTEAFF

J: TRBJ2-7
V: TRBV29-1
CDR3: CSVEDVDSLPYEQYF

J: TRBJ1-5
V: TRBV19
CDR3: CASSSLEPTGNQPQHF

J: TRBJ2-7
V: TRBV29-1
CDR3: CSVEDGEVYEQYF

J: TRBJ2-3
V: TRBV3-1
CDR3: CASSQDKGAGGNRDTQYF

J: TRBJ2-7
V: TRBV7-9
CDR3: CASSLAGRDPPVEQYF

J: TRBJ1-6
V: TRBV5-1
CDR3: CASSLAGTGHPAAPLHF

J: TRBJ2-1
V: TRBV3-1
CDR3: CASSQPGSGYNEQFF

J: TRBJ1-1
V: TRBV6-5
CDR3: CASSYIQGWNTEAFF

J: TRBJ2-7
V: TRBV11-2
CDR3: CASSLSLVYEQYF

J: TRBJ2-1
V: TRBV7-9
CDR3: CASSLGLAGSYNEQFF

J: TRBJ2-7
V: TRBV4-2
CDR3: CASSSTVTSTYEQYF

J: TRBJ2-5
V: TRBV9
CDR3: CASSVAASGSQETQYF

J: TRBJ2-7
V: TRBV20-1
CDR3: CSAAVILAGVGEQYF

J: TRBJ2-3
V: TRBV6-2/TRBV6-3
CDR3: CASSYSAGSTDTQYF

J: TRBJ1-1
V: TRBV7-9
CDR3: CASSLIESEAFF

J: TRBJ2-1
V: TRBV29-1
CDR3: CSVGTSSSYNEQFF

J: TRBJ2-7
V: TRBV7-9
CDR3: CASSPGVLYEQYF

J: TRBJ2-6
V: TRBV29-1
CDR3: CSVEPSGTTVLTF

J: TRBJ1-1
V: TRBV12-3/TRBV12-4
CDR3: CASRTPGQARAAFF

J: TRBJ1-2
V: TRBV7-2
CDR3: CASSFFHTDSYGYTF

J: TRBJ1-1
V: TRBV29-1
CDR3: CSVIKSTAEAFF

J: TRBJ1-1
V: TRBV25-1
CDR3: CASSESGDRATEAFF

J: TRBJ1-1
V: TRBV30
CDR3: CAWSPDSQWAFF

J: TRBJ2-3
V: TRBV20-1
CDR3: CSADPWDSTDTQYF

J: TRBJ2-1
V: TRBV6-2/TRBV6-3
CDR3: CASSYRALYNEQFF